These T cell receptor beta chains were read from a single sample in a study of identifying expanded T cells in peripheral blood. TCRdb's copy holds only in-frame clones and misses some; the assay was immunoSEQ multiplex PCR. Of approximately 86,000 clones in the sample, about 85% were seen once. The sequenced sample consisted of blood. These receptors came from a person aged 18-70 years in good health. CDR3s include the opening cysteine and the closing phenylalanine or tryptophan.

>TRBV7-9|TRBJ1-2
CASSLPAGSGYTF
>TRBV7-9|TRBJ2-5
CASSLYSGQGSARETQYF
>TRBV25-1|TRBJ1-1
CASSEGVGAFF
>TRBV7-6|TRBJ1-5
CASSARTGDQPQHF
>TRBV6-1|TRBJ1-5
CASRISGTVNQPQHF
>TRBV5-1|TRBJ1-2
CATRLLPDLNYGYTF
>TRBV5-6|TRBJ1-6
CASSRMGSYNSPLHF
>TRBV29-1|TRBJ1-2
CSVEDIQLGYGYTF
>TRBV2|TRBJ1-2
CASDQDRGLFNYGYTF
>TRBV18|TRBJ2-5
CASSLSSGTETQYF
>TRBV11-3|TRBJ2-7
CASSLGVGGPYEQYF
>TRBV18|TRBJ1-1
CASSPQGADTEAFF
>TRBV7-2|TRBJ2-7
CASSYDRVKDEQYF
>TRBV30|TRBJ1-2
CAWSVPPTLPYGYTF
>TRBV6-5|TRBJ1-2
CASSYSTTAGGYTF
>TRBV20-1|TRBJ2-5
CSAMGETQYF
>TRBV7-6|TRBJ1-6
CASSTRGYDNSPLHF
>TRBV9|TRBJ1-2
CASSVGDGSDGYTF
>TRBV10-3|TRBJ2-7
CASQGRDNKQYF
>TRBV6-6|TRBJ2-2
CASSRQSPGELFF
>TRBV2|TRBJ2-5
CATLWTASPGTQYF
>TRBV19|TRBJ1-5
CASSHTVTGVYSNQPQHF
>TRBV9|TRBJ2-3
CASSVAQGIDATDTQYF
>TRBV7-2|TRBJ1-4
CASSLVGQGLGATNEKLFF
>TRBV6-1|TRBJ1-2
CASTTLGYNGYTF
>TRBV13|TRBJ2-2
CASSLGAGELFF
>TRBV29-1|TRBJ1-2
CSVEDPDGYTF
>TRBV11-3|TRBJ2-3
CASSLASHGGHTDTQYF
>TRBV5-5|TRBJ1-2
CASSLNGNYGYTF
>TRBV6-6|TRBJ2-5
CASSYTRGQNQETQYF
>TRBV23-1|TRBJ2-7
CASFGRFSNEQYF
>TRBV7-2|TRBJ2-2
CASSSRRNTGELFF
>TRBV6-1|TRBJ1-2
CASRAPLGYTF
>TRBV11-3|TRBJ2-2
CASSLDRRAGELFF
>TRBV7-9|TRBJ1-1
CASSSAEGPKNTEAFF
>TRBV6-6|TRBJ1-2
CASSYTDSRSGYTF
>TRBV19|TRBJ1-4
CASRRLTGFNEKLFF
>TRBV11-2|TRBJ1-2
CASSLERGRANYGYTF
>TRBV6-5|TRBJ1-6
CASRSPQGSNSPLHF
>TRBV7-2|TRBJ1-2
CASSSTGGNGKGYTF
>TRBV7-2|TRBJ2-3
CASSLAIAGGVTDTQYF
>TRBV30|TRBJ1-6
CAWSEQMKSPLHF
>TRBV7-3|TRBJ1-1
CASSPSQGYTEAFF
>TRBV7-8|TRBJ2-1
CASSFPSKGLLAYNEQFF
>TRBV7-7|TRBJ2-7
CASSPGQGAYEQYF
>TRBV2|TRBJ2-7
CASGPTGGRYEQYF
>TRBV6-6|TRBJ2-3
CASSYSSAGGADTQYF
>TRBV16|TRBJ1-5
CASSQLGNQPQHF
>TRBV2|TRBJ1-2
CASMRGYTF
>TRBV21-1|TRBJ1-5
CASTRWDRDRQPQHF
>TRBV7-2|TRBJ2-1
CASSLRGIGEQFF
>TRBV2|TRBJ2-3
CASSDAGGGTDTQYF
>TRBV4-3|TRBJ2-3
CASSQDGLAGARDTQYF
>TRBV10-3|TRBJ2-2
CATYQGGRITGELFF
>TRBV5-1|TRBJ1-1
CASSLDHNTEAFF
>TRBV5-1|TRBJ1-1
CASSSGQPEAFF
>TRBV5-1|TRBJ2-7
CASSWPRGVSSRSYEQYF